These T cell receptor beta chains were read from a single sample in a study of T-cell reconstitution after alpha-beta-depleted transplantation in children. TCRdb analysed the PCR reads with MiXCR anew, one entry per CDR3 protein. The data show just under 350,000 distinct CDR3 sequences, around 15% seen once. The input for sequencing was PBMCs, mostly from graft donor cells, taken 360 days after TCRalphabeta/CD19-depleted stem cell transplant. The source of these receptors is a male patient aged 2 to 9 who had a stem cell transplant for acute lymphoblastic leukemia, so the T cells may come from the graft donor. CDR3s include the opening cysteine and the closing phenylalanine or tryptophan. A D gene is named only where the DNA matches it firmly. The size field is filled for only some rows; it gives once, few, many or a size class.

D gene,clone size,V gene,J gene,CDR3 DNA,CDR3 protein
NA,few,TRBV29-1,TRBJ2-1,TGCAGCGTTGAAGTAAGGGGCAATGAGCAGTTCTTC,CSVEVRGNEQFF
NA,NA,TRBV29-1,TRBJ1-2,TGCAGCGTTGGTAGGGGGGATGGCTACACCTTC,CSVGRGDGYTF
NA,NA,TRBV6-5,TRBJ1-1,TGTGCCAGCCTGAACCGGGGCGGGAACACTGAAGCTTTCTTT,CASLNRGGNTEAFF
NA,many,TRBV11-2,TRBJ2-7,TGTGCCAGCAGCCCCCTTGATGGGGGTTCGCTCTACGAGCAGTACTTC,CASSPLDGGSLYEQYF
NA,few,TRBV9,TRBJ2-7,TGTGCCAGCAGCGTAGGCGAGGGGGAGTGGGCCTACGAGCAGTACTTC,CASSVGEGEWAYEQYF
TRBD1,NA,TRBV5-1,TRBJ2-7,TGCGCCAGCAGCGACGCAGGGGGATCCTCCTACGAGCAGTACTTC,CASSDAGGSSYEQYF
NA,NA,TRBV10-3,TRBJ2-7,TGTGCCATCAGTTCCTTAGTCTCCTACGAGCAGTACTTC,CAISSLVSYEQYF
NA,NA,TRBV7-2,TRBJ2-7,TGTGCCAGCAGCTCTTCTGGGGGTGGACCCTACGAGCAGTACTTC,CASSSSGGGPYEQYF
TRBD2,NA,TRBV2,TRBJ2-1,TGTGCCAGCTCCGGACGAACTAAACTAGCGAGGGAATTTGGCAATGAGCAGTTCTTC,CASSGRTKLAREFGNEQFF
NA,NA,TRBV27,TRBJ2-5,TGTGCCAGCAGTTTAAACCCCGGACAGTTCCAAGAGACCCAGTACTTC,CASSLNPGQFQETQYF
TRBD2,many,TRBV7-2,TRBJ2-5,TGTGCCAGCAGCTTAGCGTTTAGCGGGCACCAAGAGACCCAGTACTTC,CASSLAFSGHQETQYF
TRBD2,NA,TRBV6-2/TRBV6-3,TRBJ2-3,TGTGCCAGCAGTTACCTACTAGCGGGAGCCGGAGATACGCAGTATTTT,CASSYLLAGAGDTQYF
TRBD1,NA,TRBV6-5,TRBJ1-5,TGTGCCAGCGGGGACAGATTCAATCAGCCCCAGCATTTT,CASGDRFNQPQHF
TRBD1,NA,TRBV7-2,TRBJ2-2,TGTGCCAGCAGCTTCCCAAACCGGGACAGGGTTACCGGGGAGCTGTTTTTT,CASSFPNRDRVTGELFF
TRBD2,NA,TRBV5-6,TRBJ2-5,TGTGCCAGCAGCTTGGACGGACTAGCGGGAGATTGGGAGACCCAGTACTTC,CASSLDGLAGDWETQYF
NA,many,TRBV12-3/TRBV12-4,TRBJ1-1,TGTGCCAGCAGTTTGTACGGGGGGGGCACTGAAGCTTTCTTT,CASSLYGGGTEAFF
NA,NA,TRBV10-3,TRBJ1-6,TGTGCCATCAGTGTGGGGGGCGGTAATTCACCCCTCCACTTT,CAISVGGGNSPLHF
NA,many,TRBV29-1,TRBJ2-2,TGCAGCGTTAGGTTGGGGTCCTCGAACACCGGGGAGCTGTTTTTT,CSVRLGSSNTGELFF
TRBD2,NA,TRBV6-1,TRBJ2-5,TGTGCCAGCAGCGGTGCAACTAGCGAGTCGCAAGAGACCCAGTACTTC,CASSGATSESQETQYF
NA,NA,TRBV5-5,TRBJ1-2,TGTGCCAGCAGCTTTTCTCAGGGCCGCTACACCTTC,CASSFSQGRYTF
NA,NA,TRBV28,TRBJ2-2,TGTGCCGTAAACAGGGTGGAGGACACCGGGGAGCTGTTTTTT,CAVNRVEDTGELFF
TRBD1,NA,TRBV6-5,TRBJ1-6,TGTGCCAGCAGTTATCAGGGGGATTCACCCCTCCACTTT,CASSYQGDSPLHF
TRBD1,many,TRBV24-1,TRBJ2-5,TGTGCCACCAGTGATTTTGGTTTTGGGACAGGGCTGGAGACCCAGTACTTC,CATSDFGFGTGLETQYF
NA,few,TRBV4-2,TRBJ2-7,TGTGCCAGCAGCCAATGGGAAAGGGGCGAGCAGTACTTC,CASSQWERGEQYF
NA,many,TRBV20-1,TRBJ1-5,TGCAGTGCTACCCAGACTACAGAGAATCAGCCCCAGCATTTT,CSATQTTENQPQHF
NA,many,TRBV12-3/TRBV12-4,TRBJ2-2,TGTGCCAGCAGTTTCGGCCCCAGGTGGCCGCTGTTTTTT,CASSFGPRWPLFF
NA,NA,TRBV29-1,TRBJ2-7,TGCAGCGTCGAGAGGACAGTTGTGAACGAGCAGTACTTC,CSVERTVVNEQYF
TRBD1,NA,TRBV18,TRBJ2-6,TGTGCCAGCTCCCCTCGGACAGGGGGCTCTGGGGCCAACGTCCTGACTTTC,CASSPRTGGSGANVLTF
TRBD2,NA,TRBV15,TRBJ2-1,TGTGTCACCAGCAGAATCGGGACTAGCGGGAACAATGAGCAGTTCTTC,CVTSRIGTSGNNEQFF
NA,NA,TRBV11-1,TRBJ2-1,TGTGCCAGCAGCTTATTTAAATTTGCCGGAGGGCCAGAGCTAACGAATGAGCAGTTCTTC,CASSLFKFAGGPELTNEQFF
TRBD2,few,TRBV4-2,TRBJ2-1,TGTGCCAGCAGCCAGGCGTTGCGGGAGTTGTTCTTC,CASSQALRELFF
NA,few,TRBV7-2,TRBJ2-7,TGTGCCAGCAGCTTTCTGTCACTTACAGCCTACGAGCAGTACTTC,CASSFLSLTAYEQYF
NA,NA,TRBV5-1,TRBJ2-5,TGCGCCAGCAGTTTGAGGACCCTTTCGGAGACCCAGTACTTC,CASSLRTLSETQYF
TRBD2,NA,TRBV20-1,TRBJ2-1,TGCAGTGCTAGAGGGGTAGCGGGAGTTTCTGAGCAGTTCTTC,CSARGVAGVSEQFF
TRBD1,NA,TRBV28,TRBJ2-7,TGTGCCAGCAGTTTGATGGGACAGGGACGATGGGAGCAGTACTTC,CASSLMGQGRWEQYF
TRBD1,NA,TRBV20-1,TRBJ1-1,TGCAGTGCTACAGACAGGGTAGAAGCTTTCTTT,CSATDRVEAFF
TRBD1,few,TRBV27,TRBJ2-7,TGTGCCAGCAGTCAACAGGGGGCGGGGAGGTACGAGCAGTACTTC,CASSQQGAGRYEQYF
NA,many,TRBV28,TRBJ1-2,TGTGCCAGCACTCCGGCGACACTTCAGTATGGCTACACCTTC,CASTPATLQYGYTF
TRBD1,many,TRBV4-1,TRBJ2-7,TGCGCCAGCAGCCAAGATTCCGCGGACAGGAGGCCCTTAAGCTCCTACGAGCAGTACTTC,CASSQDSADRRPLSSYEQYF
NA,few,TRBV29-1,TRBJ2-2,TGCAGCGTGGGAAAGGGGACAAACACCGGGGAGCTGTTTTTT,CSVGKGTNTGELFF
TRBD1,few,TRBV6-1,TRBJ1-3,TGTGCCAGCAGTCCACCATTGACAGGGATGGGAAACACCATATATTTT,CASSPPLTGMGNTIYF
NA,few,TRBV20-1,TRBJ2-2,TGCAGTGCTATGTTGCGTTTCACCGGGGAGCTGTTTTTT,CSAMLRFTGELFF
NA,few,TRBV3-1,TRBJ2-5,TGTGCCAGCAGCCAAATGAGGGGCCTTTCGTTGGTGACCCAGTACTTC,CASSQMRGLSLVTQYF
TRBD2,once,TRBV6-5,TRBJ2-5,TGTGCCAGCAGTTATAGGCTAGCGGGAAGGGACCAAGAGACCCAGTACTTC,CASSYRLAGRDQETQYF
NA,NA,TRBV7-9,TRBJ2-7,TGTGCCAGCAGCTTAGTGGTAGGGCCCTACGAGCAGTACTTC,CASSLVVGPYEQYF
NA,NA,TRBV20-1,TRBJ2-3,TGCAGTGCTGGGCTTATCACAGATACGCAGTATTTT,CSAGLITDTQYF
TRBD1,few,TRBV12-3/TRBV12-4,TRBJ2-4,TGTGCCAGCAGTCGGACAGGGCGAAAAAACATTCAGTACTTC,CASSRTGRKNIQYF
TRBD1,many,TRBV15,TRBJ2-2,TGTGCCACCAGCCGACAGGGGTCTACCGGGGAGCTGTTTTTT,CATSRQGSTGELFF
NA,NA,TRBV21-1,TRBJ1-5,TGTGCCAGCAGCCGGGGTGTTTATCAGCCCCAGCATTTT,CASSRGVYQPQHF
NA,NA,TRBV7-8,TRBJ2-7,TGTGCCAGCAGTGCTCGGCGACTTAGTGGGGGGTACGAGCAGTACTTC,CASSARRLSGGYEQYF
TRBD2,few,TRBV27,TRBJ2-1,TGTGCCAGCAGTTCCTTGGTAGCGGGAACCCCAAATCACAATGAGCAGTTCTTC,CASSSLVAGTPNHNEQFF
TRBD2,few,TRBV7-8,TRBJ2-3,TGTGCCAGCAGCTTATTGGCTAGCGGCCCCCGGGGGACAGATACGCAGTATTTT,CASSLLASGPRGTDTQYF
NA,NA,TRBV24-1,TRBJ2-7,TGTGCCACCAGTGAGGGGAGCTCCTACGAGCAGTACTTC,CATSEGSSYEQYF
NA,NA,TRBV28,TRBJ2-1,TGTGCCAGCAGTTTCCGTAGGTCACGGCAGTTCTTC,CASSFRRSRQFF
NA,NA,TRBV6-2/TRBV6-3,TRBJ2-3,TGTGCCAGCTTACATTACGGGAGCACAGATACGCAGTATTTT,CASLHYGSTDTQYF